This T cell receptor (beta chain) was captured in a study of radiotherapy plus CTLA-4 blockade in lung cancer. Turning to the study itself: Disease control was present in 31% of patients, and objective responses in about 19%.

Ipilimumab-mediated CTLA-4 blockade plus focal radiation was given to patients having chemo-refractory metastatic non-small-cell lung cancer. Germline lookup yields CDR1 SNHLY and CDR2 FYNNEI. The CDR3 spans 15 residues. With 6 bases removed from V and 2 bases from J, the gap between germline ends came to 16 bases. The repertoire was sequenced with immunoSEQ multiplex PCR; TCRdb's copy has only in-frame clones and lacks some. The profile shows around 86,000 clones, less than 90% of them singletons. For this clone: Its specificity is unknown.

Study-wide findings and caveats: After radiotherapy and ipilimumab, tumor-derived clones expanded in peripheral blood. Among reported predictors of response, early blood T cell clone dynamics with interferon-beta performed best.

The chain recombines TRBV2 with TRBJ1-2, with a weak D call TRBD1 (6 bases). The sample consisted of peripheral blood, taken from a patient treated with radiotherapy plus ipilimumab. This receptor was taken from a human donor with non-small cell lung cancer who had stable disease on radiotherapy plus ipilimumab. CDR3 sequence: CASSPNNGQNYGYTF. The DNA for the CDR3 is TGTGCCAGCAGCCCGAATAACGGACAGAACTATGGCTACACCTTC.